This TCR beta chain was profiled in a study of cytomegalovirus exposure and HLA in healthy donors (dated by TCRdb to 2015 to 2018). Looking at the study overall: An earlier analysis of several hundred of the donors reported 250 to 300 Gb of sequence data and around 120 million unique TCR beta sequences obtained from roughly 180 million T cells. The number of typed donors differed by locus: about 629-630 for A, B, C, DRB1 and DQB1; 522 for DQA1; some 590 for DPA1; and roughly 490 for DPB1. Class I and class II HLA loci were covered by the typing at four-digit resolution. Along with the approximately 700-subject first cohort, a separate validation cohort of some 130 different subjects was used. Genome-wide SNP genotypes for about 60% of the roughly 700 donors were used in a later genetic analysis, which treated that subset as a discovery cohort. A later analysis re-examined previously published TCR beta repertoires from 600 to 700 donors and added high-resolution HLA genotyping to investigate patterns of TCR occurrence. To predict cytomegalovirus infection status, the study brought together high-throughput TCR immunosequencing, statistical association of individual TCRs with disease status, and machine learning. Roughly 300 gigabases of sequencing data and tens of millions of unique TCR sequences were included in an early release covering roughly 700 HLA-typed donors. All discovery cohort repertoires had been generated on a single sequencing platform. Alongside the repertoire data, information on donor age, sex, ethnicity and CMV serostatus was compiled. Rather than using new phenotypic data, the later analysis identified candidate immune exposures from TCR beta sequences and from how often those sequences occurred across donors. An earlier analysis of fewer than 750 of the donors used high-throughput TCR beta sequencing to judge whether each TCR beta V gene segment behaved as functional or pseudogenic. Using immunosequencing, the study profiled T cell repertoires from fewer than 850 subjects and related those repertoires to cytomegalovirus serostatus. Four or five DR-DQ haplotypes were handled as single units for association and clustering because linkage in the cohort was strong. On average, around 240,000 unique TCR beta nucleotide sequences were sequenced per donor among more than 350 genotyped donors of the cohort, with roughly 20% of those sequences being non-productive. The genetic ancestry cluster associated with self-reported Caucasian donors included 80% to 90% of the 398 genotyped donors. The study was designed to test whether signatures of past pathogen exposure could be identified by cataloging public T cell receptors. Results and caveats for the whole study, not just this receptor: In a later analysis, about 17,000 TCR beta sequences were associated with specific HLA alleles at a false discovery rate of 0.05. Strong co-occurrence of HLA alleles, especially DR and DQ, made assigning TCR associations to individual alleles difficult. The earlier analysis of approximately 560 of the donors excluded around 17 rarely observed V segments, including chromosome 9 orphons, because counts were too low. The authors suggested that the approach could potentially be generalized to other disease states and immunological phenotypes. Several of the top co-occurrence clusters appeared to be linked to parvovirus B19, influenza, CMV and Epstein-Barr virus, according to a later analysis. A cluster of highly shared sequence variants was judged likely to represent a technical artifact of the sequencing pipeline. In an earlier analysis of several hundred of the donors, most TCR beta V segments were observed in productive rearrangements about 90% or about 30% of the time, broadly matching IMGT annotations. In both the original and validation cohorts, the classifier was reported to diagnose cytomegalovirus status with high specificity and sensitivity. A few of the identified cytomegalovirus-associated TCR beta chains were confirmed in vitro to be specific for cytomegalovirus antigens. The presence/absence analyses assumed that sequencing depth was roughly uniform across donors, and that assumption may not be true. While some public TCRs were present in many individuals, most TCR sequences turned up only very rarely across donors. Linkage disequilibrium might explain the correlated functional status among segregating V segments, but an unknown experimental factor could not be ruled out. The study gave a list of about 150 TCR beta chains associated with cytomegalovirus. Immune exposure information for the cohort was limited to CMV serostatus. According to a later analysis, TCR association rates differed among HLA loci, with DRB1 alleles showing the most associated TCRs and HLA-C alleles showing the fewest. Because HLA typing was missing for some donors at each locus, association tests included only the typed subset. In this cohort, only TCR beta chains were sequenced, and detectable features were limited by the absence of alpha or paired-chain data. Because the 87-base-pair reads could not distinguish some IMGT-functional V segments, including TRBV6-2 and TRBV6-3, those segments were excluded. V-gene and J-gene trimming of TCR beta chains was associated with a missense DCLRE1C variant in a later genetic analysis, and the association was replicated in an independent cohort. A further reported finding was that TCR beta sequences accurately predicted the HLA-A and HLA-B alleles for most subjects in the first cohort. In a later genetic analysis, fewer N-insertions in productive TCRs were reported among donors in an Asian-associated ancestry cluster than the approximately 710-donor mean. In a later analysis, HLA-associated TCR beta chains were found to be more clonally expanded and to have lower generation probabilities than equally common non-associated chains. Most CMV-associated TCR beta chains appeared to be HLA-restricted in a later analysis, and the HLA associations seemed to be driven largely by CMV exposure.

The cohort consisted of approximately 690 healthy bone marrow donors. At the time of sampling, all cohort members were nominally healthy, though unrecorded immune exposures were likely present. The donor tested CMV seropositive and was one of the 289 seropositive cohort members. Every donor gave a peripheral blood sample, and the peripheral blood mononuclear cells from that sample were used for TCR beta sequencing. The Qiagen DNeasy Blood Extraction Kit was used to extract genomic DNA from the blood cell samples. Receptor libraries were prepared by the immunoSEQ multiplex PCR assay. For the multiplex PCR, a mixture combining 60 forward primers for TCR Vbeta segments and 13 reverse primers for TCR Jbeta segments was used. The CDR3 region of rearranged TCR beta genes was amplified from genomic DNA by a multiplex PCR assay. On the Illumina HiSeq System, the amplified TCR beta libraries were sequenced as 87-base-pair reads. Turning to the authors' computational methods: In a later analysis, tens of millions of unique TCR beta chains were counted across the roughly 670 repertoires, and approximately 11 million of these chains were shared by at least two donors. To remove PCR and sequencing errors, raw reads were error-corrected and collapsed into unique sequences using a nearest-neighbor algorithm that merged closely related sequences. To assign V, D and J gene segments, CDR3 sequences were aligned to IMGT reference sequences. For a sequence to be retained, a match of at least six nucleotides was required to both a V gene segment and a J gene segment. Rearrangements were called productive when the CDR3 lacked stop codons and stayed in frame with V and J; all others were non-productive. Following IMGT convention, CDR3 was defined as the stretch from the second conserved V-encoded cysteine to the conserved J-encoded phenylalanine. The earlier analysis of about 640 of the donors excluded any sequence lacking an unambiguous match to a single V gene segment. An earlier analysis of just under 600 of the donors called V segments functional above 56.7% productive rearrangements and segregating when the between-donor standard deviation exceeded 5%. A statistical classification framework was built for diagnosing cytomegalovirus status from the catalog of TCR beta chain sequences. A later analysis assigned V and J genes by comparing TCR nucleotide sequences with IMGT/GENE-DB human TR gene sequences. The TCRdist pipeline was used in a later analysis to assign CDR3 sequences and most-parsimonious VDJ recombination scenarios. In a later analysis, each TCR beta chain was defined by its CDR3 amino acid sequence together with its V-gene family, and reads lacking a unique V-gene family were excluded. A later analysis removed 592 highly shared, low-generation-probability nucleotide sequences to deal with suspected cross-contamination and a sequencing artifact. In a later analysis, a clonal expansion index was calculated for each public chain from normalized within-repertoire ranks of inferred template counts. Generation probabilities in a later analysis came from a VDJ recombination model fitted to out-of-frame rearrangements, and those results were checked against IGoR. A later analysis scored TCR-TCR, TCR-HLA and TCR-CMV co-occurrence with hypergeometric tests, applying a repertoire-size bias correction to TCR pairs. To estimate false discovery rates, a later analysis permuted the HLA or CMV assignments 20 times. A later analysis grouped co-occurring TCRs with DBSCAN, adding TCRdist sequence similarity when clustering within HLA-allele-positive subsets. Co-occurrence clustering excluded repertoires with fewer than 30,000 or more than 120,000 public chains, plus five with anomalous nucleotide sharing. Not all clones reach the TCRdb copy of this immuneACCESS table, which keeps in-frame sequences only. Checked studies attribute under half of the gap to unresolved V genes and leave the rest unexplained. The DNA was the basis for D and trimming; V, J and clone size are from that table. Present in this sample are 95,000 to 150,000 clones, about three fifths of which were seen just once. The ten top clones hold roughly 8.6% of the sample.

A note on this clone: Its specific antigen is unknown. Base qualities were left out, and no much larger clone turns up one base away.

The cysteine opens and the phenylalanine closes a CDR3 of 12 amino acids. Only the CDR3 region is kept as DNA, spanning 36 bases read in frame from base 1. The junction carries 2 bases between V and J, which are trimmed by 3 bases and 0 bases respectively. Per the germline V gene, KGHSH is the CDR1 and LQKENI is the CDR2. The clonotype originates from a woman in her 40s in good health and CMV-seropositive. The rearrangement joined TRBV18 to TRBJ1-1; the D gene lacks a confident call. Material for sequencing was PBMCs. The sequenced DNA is TGTGCCAGCTCACCCATGAACACTGAAGCTTTCTTT. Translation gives CASSPMNTEAFF.